A selection of T cell receptor beta chains follows, all from one sample in a study of blood T cell dynamics during melanoma immunotherapy. Sequenced by immunoSEQ multiplex PCR; TCRdb stores in-frame clones only, minus some. The sample holds approximately 28,000 clones, 80% to 85% seen once. The sample was blood, taken from a patient treated with checkpoint blockade. The source of these receptors is a human donor with melanoma. CDR3s include the opening cysteine and the closing phenylalanine or tryptophan.

v_gene	CDR3aa
TRBV5-1	CASSWMPGVGEETQYF
TRBV7-2	CASSQGQISYEQYF
TRBV2	CASSAQGYNEQFF
TRBV6-5	CASSYGGTSEQFF
TRBV6-5	CASSLRGGETQYF
TRBV6-4	CASSRTGQVSDTQYF
TRBV9	CASSHRKQGPGDNEQFF
TRBV19	CASSRPKSASGRHNEQFF
TRBV4-2	CASSQGTMGQPQHF
TRBV11-3	CANLFYGYTF
TRBV5-4	CASSLSGADEQYF
TRBV6-1	CASSQLYTEAFF
TRBV21-1	CASSKVFSTGDRNEQYF
TRBV5-4	CASSVQNREGYTF
TRBV7-6	CASSGKTGEELFF
TRBV27	CATATQGTPQHF
TRBV9	CASSAQSGFYEQYF
TRBV2	CASSDASGAGELFF
TRBV28	CASSHGTGRNQPQHF
TRBV29-1	CSALDLNTEAFF
TRBV5-6	CASSLRTSGRDTQYF
TRBV27	CASSFEGNYGYTF
TRBV7-9	CASSLVGGTGLRQPQHF
TRBV10-3	CAISDSLYPYEQYF
TRBV27	CASSTRTGGFYEQYF
TRBV15	CATSRVGAYEQYF
TRBV6-1	CASRVDSQETQYF
TRBV5-1	CASSLGDRNTEAFF
TRBV6-1	CASSESSLGNEQYF
TRBV5-6	CASSSGGRVTDTQYF
TRBV7-2	CASSTSGTGGQPQHF
TRBV11-3	CASSLLPGSGETQYF
TRBV19	CAAQGDRNQPQHF
TRBV7-2	CASSLEGTSNQPQHF
TRBV11-2	CASIPAVDFGYEQYF
TRBV4-1	CASSLDPQPSGYEQYF
TRBV30	CAGYHGRLGAEAFF
TRBV5-1	CASSLVGRSYEQYF
TRBV5-1	CASSLDGTGSTEAFF
TRBV14	CASSLGLRTDTQYF
TRBV30	CAWKLAGGPHTDTQYF
TRBV10-2	CASTWGGSNQPQHF
TRBV2	CASSALGGSKYEQYF
TRBV11-3	CASSFSGTGGHEQYF
TRBV18	CASSPPDRRNTEAFF
TRBV6-5	CASSYRPQGAGYGYTF
TRBV28	CATLIGYQPQHF
TRBV19	CASSIKRAGRAGNEQFF
TRBV6-5	CASSRTSGGPETQYF
TRBV20-1	CSASRGEKLFF
TRBV30	CAWSPTRTGASYTF
TRBV6-1	CASSESGQGYTEAFF
TRBV19	CASSSTGSGQPQHF
TRBV10-1	CASSDSGRGTDTQYF
TRBV6-5	CASRTGGGRNTEAFF